This paragraph reports one TCR beta chain. Its target is unknown. These data come from a study of cytomegalovirus exposure and HLA in healthy donors. PCR employed 60 Vbeta and 13 Jbeta primers. Sequencing was performed with immunoSEQ multiplex PCR; in TCRdb, only in-frame clones are kept and a portion is missing. This sample has about 130,000 clones, with approximately 61% found just once. Trimming removed 5 bases from V and 0 bases from J, with 14 bases in between. This CDR3 is 16 amino acids long. CDR1 and CDR2 from the germline V gene are SNHLY and FYNNEI. Overall study results and limits: A likely sequencing artifact accounted for one observed cluster of highly shared sequence variants. Common viral pathogens were later found to be apparently linked to several of the most significant clusters. Follow-up analysis found HLA locus-dependent TCR association rates, highest for DRB1 and lowest for HLA-C. A classifier reportedly called cytomegalovirus status with high sensitivity and specificity.

Sequencing used PBMCs. The receptor comes from a man aged 30 to 45 in good health and CMV-seropositive. The V call is TRBV2, the J call TRBJ1-5; unclear D gene. CDR3 DNA: TGTGCCAGCAGTTTTAGCGTATTAGTTAGCAATCAGCCCCAGCATTTT. Its translation: CASSFSVLVSNQPQHF.